Below, one T cell receptor beta chain is given with its context. The target antigen is unknown. Sequenced with the Oncomine TCR Beta short-read assay was DNA taken from cultured CD4+ T cells. One entry per CDR3 protein, called by TCRdb with MiXCR from the PCR reads. The data contain about 17,000 distinct CDR3 sequences, about 40% of them singletons. The data derive from a study of vaccination and CD4 T cells after COVID-19. On the study more broadly: Post-COVID samples had a sampling time that fell a median roughly 100 days after diagnosis (range 35 to 161). Points from the study as a whole: Convalescent patients had a median 86.3% of post-vaccine SARS-CoV-2-reactive clones that were detected only after vaccination, not before it.

Germline CDR1 is DFQATT and CDR2 is SNEGSKA (reference sequence). V shed 4 bases and J shed 6 bases, with 13 bases lying between them. The CDR3 loop spans 13 amino acids. Indicated treatment: roughly 11-day PBMC culture with coronavirus spike peptide pools or control peptides (ViraFEST assay). This TCR was recovered from a human donor who had recovered from COVID-19. This rearrangement joins TRBV20-1 to TRBJ1-5, with TRBD1 as a possible D gene (6 bases). Sequencing input: CD4+ T cells from blood, cultured in vitro. The CDR3 sequence is CSAIQGGGQPQHF. The CDR3 DNA is TGCAGTGCTATACAGGGTGGGGGTCAGCCCCAGCATTTT.